The following is a TCR beta chain sequence with its context. Antigen: not known. This specimen belongs to a study of T cells in Graves' hyperthyroidism and ophthalmopathy. In the study overall: At the time of initial diagnosis and before any treatment, peripheral blood was collected. Notes on the study in general: A model of 13 V-J pairs discriminated ophthalmopathy from stable hyperthyroidism. Within blood appeared most thyroid clonotypes that had expanded above 0.001.

Amplified TCR beta CDR3 regions derived from RNA transcripts. The TCR CDR3 was amplified in a first-round RT-PCR using the HTBI primer set. Each CDR3 protein gets one entry after TCRdb re-called the multiplex PCR reads with MiXCR. The repertoire holds hundreds of thousands of distinct CDR3 sequences, with more than 30% as singletons. CDR3 length: 14 residues. The germline V gene has CDR1 DFQATT and CDR2 SNEGSKA (reference sequence). The trim removed 5 bases at V and 5 bases at J, leaving 8 bases unmatched. Each patient was aged 18 to 65 and had newly diagnosed hyperthyroidism of under 2 months' duration.

The receptor comes from a man between 18 and 29 years old with Graves' hyperthyroidism. The chain couples TRBV20-1 to TRBJ2-7; 11 bases align to TRBD2. The sequenced material came from blood. CDR3 DNA: TGCAGTGCTGGAAGGACTAGCGGGTACGACGAGCAGTACTTC. Translated: CSAGRTSGYDEQYF.